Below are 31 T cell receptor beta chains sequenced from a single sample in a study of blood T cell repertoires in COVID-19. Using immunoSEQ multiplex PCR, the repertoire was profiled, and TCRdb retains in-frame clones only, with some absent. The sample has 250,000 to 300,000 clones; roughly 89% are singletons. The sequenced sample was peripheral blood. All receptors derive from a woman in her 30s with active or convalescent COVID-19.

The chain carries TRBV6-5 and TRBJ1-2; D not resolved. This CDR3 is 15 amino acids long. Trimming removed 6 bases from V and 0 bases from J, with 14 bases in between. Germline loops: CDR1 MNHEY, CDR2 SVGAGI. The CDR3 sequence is CASRRALLANYGYTF. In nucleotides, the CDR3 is TGTGCCAGCAGGCGGGCACTGTTGGCTAACTATGGCTACACCTTC.

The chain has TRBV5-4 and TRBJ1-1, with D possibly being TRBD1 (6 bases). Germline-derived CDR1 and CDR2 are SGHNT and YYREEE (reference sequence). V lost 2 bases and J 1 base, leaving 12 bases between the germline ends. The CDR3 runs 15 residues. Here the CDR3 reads CASSFRGGGNTEAFF. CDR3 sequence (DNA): TGTGCCAGCAGCTTCAGGGGAGGGGGGAACACTGAAGCTTTCTTT.

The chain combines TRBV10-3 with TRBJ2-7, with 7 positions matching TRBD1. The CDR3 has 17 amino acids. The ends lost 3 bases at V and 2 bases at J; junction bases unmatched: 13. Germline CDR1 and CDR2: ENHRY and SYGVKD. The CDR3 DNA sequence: TGTGCCATCAGTGACCCCTTTCGAGAGGGGGCTCCCTACGAGCAGTACTTC. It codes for CAISDPFREGAPYEQYF.

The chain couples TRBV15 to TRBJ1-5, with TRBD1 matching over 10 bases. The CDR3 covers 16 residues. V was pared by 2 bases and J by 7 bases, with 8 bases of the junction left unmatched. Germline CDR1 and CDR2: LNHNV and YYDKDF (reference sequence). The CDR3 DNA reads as TGTGCCACCAGCAGACGGGGACAGGGGTGGGGACAGCCCCAGCATTTT. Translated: CATSRRGQGWGQPQHF.

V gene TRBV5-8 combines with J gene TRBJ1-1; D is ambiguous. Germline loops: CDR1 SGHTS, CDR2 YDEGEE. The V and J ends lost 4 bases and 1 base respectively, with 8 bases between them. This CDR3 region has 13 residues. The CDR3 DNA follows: TGTGCCAGCAGCCGCTCAGGGAACACTGAAGCTTTCTTT. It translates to CASSRSGNTEAFF.

CDR3 residues: CSVVHRDTEAFF. As DNA, the CDR3 is TGCAGCGTTGTTCACAGGGACACTGAAGCTTTCTTT. This chain joins TRBV29-1 and TRBJ1-1, with a possible D match to TRBD1 (6 bases). Germline CDR1 SQVTM, CDR2 ANQGSEA. The ends were cut back, 4 bases at V and 3 bases at J, with 9 bases in the middle. This CDR3 comprises 12 residues.

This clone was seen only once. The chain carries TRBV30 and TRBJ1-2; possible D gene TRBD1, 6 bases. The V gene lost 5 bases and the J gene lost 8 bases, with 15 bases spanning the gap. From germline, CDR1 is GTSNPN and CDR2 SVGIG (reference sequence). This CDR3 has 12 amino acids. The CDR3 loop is CAWSRGGRGYTF. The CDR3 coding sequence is TGTGCCTGGTCCCGGGGGGGGCGAGGCTACACCTTC.

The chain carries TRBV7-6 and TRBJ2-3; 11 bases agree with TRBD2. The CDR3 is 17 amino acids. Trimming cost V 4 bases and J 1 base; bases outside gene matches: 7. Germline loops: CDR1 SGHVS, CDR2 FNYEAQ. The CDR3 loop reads CASSSPLAGGGTDTQYF. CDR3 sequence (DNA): TGTGCCAGCAGCTCCCCTCTAGCGGGAGGAGGCACAGATACGCAGTATTTT. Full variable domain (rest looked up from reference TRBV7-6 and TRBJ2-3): GAGVSQSPRYKVTKRGQDVALRCDPISGHVSLYWYRQALGQGPEFLTYFNYEAQQDKSGLPNDRFSAERPEGSISTLTIQRTEQRDSAMYRCASSSPLAGGGTDTQYFGPGTRLTVL.

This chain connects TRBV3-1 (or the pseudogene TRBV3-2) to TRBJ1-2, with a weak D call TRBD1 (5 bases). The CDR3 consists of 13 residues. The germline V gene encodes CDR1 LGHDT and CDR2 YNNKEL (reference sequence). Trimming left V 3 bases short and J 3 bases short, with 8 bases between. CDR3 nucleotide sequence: TGTGCCAGCAGCCAGGGGCGCTACTATGGCTACACCTTC. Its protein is CASSQGRYYGYTF.

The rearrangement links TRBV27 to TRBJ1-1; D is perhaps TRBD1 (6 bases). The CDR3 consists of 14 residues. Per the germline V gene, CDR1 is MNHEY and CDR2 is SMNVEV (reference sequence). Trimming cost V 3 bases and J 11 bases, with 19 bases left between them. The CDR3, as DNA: TGTGCCAGCAGTTTCATAGCGGGGGCGGCTTGGGCTTTCTTT. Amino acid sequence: CASSFIAGAAWAFF.

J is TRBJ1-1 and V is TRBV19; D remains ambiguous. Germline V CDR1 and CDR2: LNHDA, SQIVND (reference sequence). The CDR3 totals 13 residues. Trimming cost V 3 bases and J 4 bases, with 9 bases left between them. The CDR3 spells CASSMWEATEAFF. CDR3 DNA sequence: TGTGCCAGTAGTATGTGGGAGGCCACTGAAGCTTTCTTT.

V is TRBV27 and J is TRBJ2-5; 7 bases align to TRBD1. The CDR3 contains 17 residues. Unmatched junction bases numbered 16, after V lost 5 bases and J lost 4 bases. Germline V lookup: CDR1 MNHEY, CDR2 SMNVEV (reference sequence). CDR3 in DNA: TGTGCCAGCAGTGCAAGACCGGGACAGATCCTCCGAGAGACCCAGTACTTC. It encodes CASSARPGQILRETQYF.

As DNA, the CDR3 is TGTGCCAGCAGTTTTCCCCAGGGCAGGTACAATCAGCCCCAGCATTTT. It is translated as CASSFPQGRYNQPQHF. The chain has TRBV28 and TRBJ1-5, with D possibly TRBD1 on 5 matching bases. CDR1 and CDR2 (germline): MDHEN, SYDVKM. CDR3 length equals 16 residues. The V and J ends lost 3 bases and 3 bases respectively, with 15 bases between them.

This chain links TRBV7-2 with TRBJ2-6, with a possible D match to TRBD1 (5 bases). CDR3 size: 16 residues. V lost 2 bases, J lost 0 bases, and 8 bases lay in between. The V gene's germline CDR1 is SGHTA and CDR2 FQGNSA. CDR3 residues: CASSLQGGSGANVLTF. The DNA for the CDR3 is TGTGCCAGCAGCTTACAGGGCGGCTCTGGGGCCAACGTCCTGACTTTC.

DNA for the CDR3: TGCAGCGTTGAAGACTGGACAGGGCCGGAGACCCAGTACTTC. It codes for CSVEDWTGPETQYF. This chain joins TRBV29-1 and TRBJ2-5, with TRBD1 matching 8 bases. Trimming took 0 bases from V and 5 from J; bases not matched to a gene: 5. CDR1 and CDR2 (germline): SQVTM, ANQGSEA. This CDR3 region has 14 residues.

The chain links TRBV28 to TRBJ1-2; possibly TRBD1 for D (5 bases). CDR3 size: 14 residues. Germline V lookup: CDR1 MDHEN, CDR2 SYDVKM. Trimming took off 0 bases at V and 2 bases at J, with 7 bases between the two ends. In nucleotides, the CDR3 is TGTGCCAGCAGTTTATGGTCAGGGAACTATGGCTACACCTTC. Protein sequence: CASSLWSGNYGYTF.

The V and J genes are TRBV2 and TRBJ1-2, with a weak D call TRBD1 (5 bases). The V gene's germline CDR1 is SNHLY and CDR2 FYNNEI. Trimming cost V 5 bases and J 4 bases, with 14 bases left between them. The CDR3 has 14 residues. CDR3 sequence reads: CASSLGARVYGYTF. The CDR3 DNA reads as TGTGCCAGCAGTTTAGGGGCCAGGGTCTATGGCTACACCTTC.

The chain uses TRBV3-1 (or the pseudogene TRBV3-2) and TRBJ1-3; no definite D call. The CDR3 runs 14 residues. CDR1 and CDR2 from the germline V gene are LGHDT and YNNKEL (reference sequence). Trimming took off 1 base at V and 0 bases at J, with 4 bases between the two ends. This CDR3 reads CASSQGASGNTIYF. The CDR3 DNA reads TGTGCCAGCAGCCAAGGGGCCTCTGGAAACACCATATATTTT.

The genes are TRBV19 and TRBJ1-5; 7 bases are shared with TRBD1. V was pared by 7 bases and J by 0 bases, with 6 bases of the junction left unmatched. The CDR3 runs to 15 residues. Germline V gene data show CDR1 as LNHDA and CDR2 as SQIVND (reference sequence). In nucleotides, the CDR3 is TGTGCCAGTACCTACACAGGGGTTAGCAATCAGCCCCAGCATTTT. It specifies CASTYTGVSNQPQHF.

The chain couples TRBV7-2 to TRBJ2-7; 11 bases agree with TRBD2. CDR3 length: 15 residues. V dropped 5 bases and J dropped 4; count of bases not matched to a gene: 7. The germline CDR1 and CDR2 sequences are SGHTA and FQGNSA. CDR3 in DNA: TGTGCCAGCAGCCTCACCGGGACTAGCGGTTACGAGCAGTACTTC. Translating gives CASSLTGTSGYEQYF. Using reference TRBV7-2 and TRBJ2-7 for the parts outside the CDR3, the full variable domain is GAGVSQSPSNKVTEKGKDVELRCDPISGHTALYWYRQSLGQGLEFLIYFQGNSAPDKSGLPSDRFSAERTGGSVSTLTIQRTQQEDSAVYLCASSLTGTSGYEQYFGPGTRLTVT.

Written as DNA, the CDR3 is TGTGCCAGCAAGAGGGAACTGATCAATCAGCCCCAGCATTTT. It yields the protein CASKRELINQPQHF. The V call is TRBV6-5, the J call TRBJ1-5; D is unclear. The CDR3 spans 14 residues. Trimming left V 7 bases short and J 3 bases short, with 13 bases between. The germline CDR1 and CDR2 sequences are MNHEY and SVGAGI.

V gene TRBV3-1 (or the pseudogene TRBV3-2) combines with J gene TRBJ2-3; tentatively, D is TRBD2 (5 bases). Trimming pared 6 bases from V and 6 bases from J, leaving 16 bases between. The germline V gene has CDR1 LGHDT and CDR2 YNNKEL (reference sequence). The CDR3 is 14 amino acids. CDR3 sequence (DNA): TGTGCCAGCAGTTTGGGGAGCGGCGGGGATACGCAGTATTTT. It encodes CASSLGSGGDTQYF.

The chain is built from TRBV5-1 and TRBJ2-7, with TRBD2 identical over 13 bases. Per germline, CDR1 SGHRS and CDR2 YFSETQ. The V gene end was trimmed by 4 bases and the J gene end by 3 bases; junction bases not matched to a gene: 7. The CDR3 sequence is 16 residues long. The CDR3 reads CASSAGTSGVFYEQYF. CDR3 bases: TGCGCCAGCAGCGCCGGGACTAGCGGGGTCTTCTACGAGCAGTACTTC.

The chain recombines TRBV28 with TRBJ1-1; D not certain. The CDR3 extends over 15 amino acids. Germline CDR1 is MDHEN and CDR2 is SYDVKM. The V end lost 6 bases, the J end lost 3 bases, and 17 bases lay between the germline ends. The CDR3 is CASSPARETDTEAFF. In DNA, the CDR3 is TGTGCCAGCAGCCCGGCCCGGGAAACGGACACTGAAGCTTTCTTT.

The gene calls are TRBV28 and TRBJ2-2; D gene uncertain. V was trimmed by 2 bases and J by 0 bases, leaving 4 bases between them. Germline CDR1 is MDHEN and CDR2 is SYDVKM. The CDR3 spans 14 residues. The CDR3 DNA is TGTGCCAGCAGTTTACAGACGAACACCGGGGAGCTGTTTTTT. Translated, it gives CASSLQTNTGELFF.

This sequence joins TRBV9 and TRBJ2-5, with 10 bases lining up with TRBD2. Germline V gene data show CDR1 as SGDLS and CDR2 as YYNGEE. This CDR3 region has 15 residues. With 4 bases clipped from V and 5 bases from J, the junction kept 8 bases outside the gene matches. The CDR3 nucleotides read TGTGCCAGCAGCCTAAGCGGGGGGGCAGGGGAGACCCAGTACTTC. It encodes CASSLSGGAGETQYF.

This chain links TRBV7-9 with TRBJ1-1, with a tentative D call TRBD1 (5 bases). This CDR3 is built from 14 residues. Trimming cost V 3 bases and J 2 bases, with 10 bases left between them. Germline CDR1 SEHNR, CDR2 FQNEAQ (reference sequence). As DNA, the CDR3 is TGTGCCAGCAGCTTGGGGGGACTTAACACTGAAGCTTTCTTT. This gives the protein CASSLGGLNTEAFF. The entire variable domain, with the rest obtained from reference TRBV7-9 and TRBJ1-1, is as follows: DTGVSQNPRHKITKRGQNVTFRCDPISEHNRLYWYRQTLGQGPEFLTYFQNEAQLEKSRLLSDRFSAERPKGSFSTLEIQRTEQGDSAMYLCASSLGGLNTEAFFGQGTRLTVV.

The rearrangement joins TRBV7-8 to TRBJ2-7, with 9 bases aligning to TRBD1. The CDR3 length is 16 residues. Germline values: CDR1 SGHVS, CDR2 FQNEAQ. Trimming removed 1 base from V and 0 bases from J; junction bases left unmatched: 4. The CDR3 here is CASSLGGQGSSYEQYF. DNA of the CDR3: TGTGCCAGCAGCTTAGGAGGACAGGGGTCCTCCTACGAGCAGTACTTC.

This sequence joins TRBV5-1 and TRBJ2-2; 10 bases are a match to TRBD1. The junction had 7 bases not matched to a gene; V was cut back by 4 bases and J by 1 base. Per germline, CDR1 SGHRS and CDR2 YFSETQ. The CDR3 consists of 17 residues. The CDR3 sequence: CASSPKTGGRNTGELFF. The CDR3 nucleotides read TGCGCCAGCAGCCCCAAGACAGGGGGCAGGAACACCGGGGAGCTGTTTTTT.

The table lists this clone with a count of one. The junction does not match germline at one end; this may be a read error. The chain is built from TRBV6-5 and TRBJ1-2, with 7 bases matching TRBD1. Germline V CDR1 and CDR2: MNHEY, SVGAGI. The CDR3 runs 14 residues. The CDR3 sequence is CATAEVTGIYGYTF. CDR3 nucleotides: TGCGCTACCGCAGAAGTGACAGGGATCTATGGCTACACCTTC.

The CDR3 loop is CASSSRTDTQYF. The DNA of the CDR3 is TGTGCCAGCAGCTCCCGTACAGATACGCAGTATTTT. This chain links TRBV9 with TRBJ2-3; D gene uncertain. Trimming removed 4 bases at V and 3 bases at J, with 6 bases between. Germline V CDR1 and CDR2: SGDLS, YYNGEE. The CDR3 sequence is 12 residues long.